A selection of T cell receptor beta chains follows, all from one sample in a study of shared clonotypes between healthy human individuals. Only in-frame clones appear in the TCRdb table, and some are missing; sequencing was by immunoSEQ multiplex PCR. Among about 2.3 million clones listed, 85% to 95% were seen once. Input material: naive CD4+ T cells from PBMCs. These receptor sequences come from a man aged 18-30 years in good health. Some clones in this sample may be carry-over from other donors' samples. Both conserved end residues are part of each CDR3. The order of the fields is clone size, V gene, J gene, D gene, CDR3 protein, CDR3 DNA. The D gene is left open where the match is weak. Part of the rows lack a size; the others show once, few, many or a class for expanded clones.

>.|TRBV10-2|TRBJ2-7|.
CASSKFNGYYEQYF
TGCGCCAGCAGTAAATTTAACGGTTACTACGAGCAGTACTTC
>.|TRBV5-1|TRBJ1-3|TRBD1
CASSARDRGSNTIYF
TGCGCCAGCAGCGCCCGGGACAGGGGGTCAAACACCATATATTTT
>.|TRBV28|TRBJ2-6|.
CASISLLSGANVLTF
TGTGCCAGCATCTCCCTCTTATCTGGGGCCAACGTCCTGACTTTC
>.|TRBV6-5|TRBJ2-3|TRBD2
CASSFSGRSTDTQYF
TGTGCCAGCAGTTTTAGCGGGAGAAGCACAGATACGCAGTATTTT
>.|TRBV28|TRBJ1-1|.
CASRVRDSQAAFF
TGTGCCAGCAGAGTCCGGGACTCCCAAGCAGCTTTCTTT
>.|TRBV5-5|TRBJ1-4|.
CASSPRPTNEKLFF
TGTGCCAGCAGCCCTAGGCCAACTAATGAAAAACTGTTTTTT
>.|TRBV7-8|TRBJ2-7|.
CASSSLLGLPGDEQYF
TGTGCCAGCAGCTCTCTACTGGGACTCCCCGGCGACGAGCAGTACTTC
>.|TRBV7-2|TRBJ1-2|.
CASSTDSDYGYTF
TGTGCCAGCAGCACGGACAGTGACTATGGCTACACCTTC
>.|TRBV4-3|TRBJ1-1|.
CASSQSLYPNTEAFF
TGCGCCAGCAGCCAATCCCTATACCCGAACACTGAAGCTTTCTTT
>.|TRBV28|TRBJ2-7|.
CASNAGAHEQYF
TGTGCCAGCAACGCGGGGGCCCACGAGCAGTACTTC
>.|TRBV7-3|TRBJ2-7|.
CASSLRDGSPYEQYF
TGTGCCAGCAGCTTAAGAGATGGGTCCCCATACGAGCAGTACTTC
>.|TRBV4-1|TRBJ2-5|TRBD2
CASSLPPAGTGETQYF
TGCGCCAGCAGCCTACCACCAGCGGGGACGGGGGAGACCCAGTACTTC
>.|TRBV5-6|TRBJ2-1|TRBD2
CASTPGLAHNEQFF
TGTGCCAGCACCCCCGGACTAGCTCACAATGAGCAGTTCTTC
>.|TRBV2|TRBJ1-6|.
CASSPISYNSPLHF
TGTGCCAGCAGCCCGATCTCCTATAATTCACCCCTCCACTTT
>.|TRBV6-5|TRBJ1-6|.
CASTEGLEDSPLHF
TGTGCCAGCACCGAGGGACTGGAGGATTCACCCCTCCACTTT
>once|TRBV28|TRBJ1-2|.
CASRVELGYGYTF
TGTGCCAGCAGGGTCGAGCTAGGCTATGGCTACACCTTC
>.|TRBV4-1|TRBJ2-5|TRBD2
CASSQAHRLAGPYQETQYF
TGCGCCAGCAGCCAAGCCCATCGGCTAGCGGGACCCTACCAAGAGACCCAGTACTTC
>.|TRBV28|TRBJ2-1|TRBD2
CASTRAGLAESYNEQFF
TGTGCCAGCACCAGGGCGGGACTAGCGGAATCCTACAATGAGCAGTTCTTC
>.|TRBV13|TRBJ2-3|TRBD1
CASSLGRTGGRMDTQYF
TGTGCCAGCAGCTTAGGGCGGACAGGGGGTCGTATGGATACGCAGTATTTT
>.|TRBV9|TRBJ2-4|.
CASSVGGSVLAKNIQYF
TGTGCCAGCAGCGTAGGAGGTTCAGTGCTAGCCAAAAACATTCAGTACTTC
>.|TRBV28|TRBJ1-5|.
CASSTGLISNQPQHF
TGTGCCAGCAGCACGGGCCTGATTAGCAATCAGCCCCAGCATTTT
>.|TRBV2|TRBJ2-2|.
CASSKTEGTGELFF
TGTGCCAGCAGTAAGACTGAGGGGACCGGGGAGCTGTTTTTT
>few|TRBV7-2|TRBJ1-1|TRBD1
CASSLDRGEWTEAFF
TGTGCCAGCAGCTTGGACAGGGGTGAATGGACTGAAGCTTTCTTT
>.|TRBV11-3|TRBJ2-2|.
CASSLVRGGELFF
TGTGCCAGCAGCTTAGTCCGGGGCGGGGAGCTGTTTTTT
>.|TRBV2|TRBJ1-1|.
CAIRTNTEAFF
TGTGCCATTAGGACGAACACTGAAGCTTTCTTT
>.|TRBV5-1|TRBJ2-2|.
CASSLITTGTGELFF
TGCGCCAGCAGCTTGATTACGACTGGCACCGGGGAGCTGTTTTTT
>.|TRBV13|TRBJ2-7|TRBD2
CASSLTSGNYEQYF
TGTGCCAGCAGCTTGACTAGCGGAAATTACGAGCAGTACTTC
>.|TRBV27|TRBJ1-3|.
CASSLSGDTGNTIYF
TGTGCCAGCAGTTTATCTGGGGATACTGGAAACACCATATATTTT
>.|TRBV28|TRBJ2-7|.
CASGRAGISYEQYF
TGTGCCAGCGGGCGGGCGGGGATCTCCTACGAGCAGTACTTC
>.|TRBV4-1|TRBJ2-7|TRBD2
CASSLGLGKGLAGASYEQYF
TGCGCCAGCAGCCTAGGGTTGGGTAAAGGACTAGCGGGCGCTTCCTACGAGCAGTACTTC
>.|TRBV30|TRBJ2-1|.
CVWSVWGSRNEQFF
TGTGTCTGGAGTGTGTGGGGGTCTAGGAATGAGCAGTTCTTC
>.|TRBV28|TRBJ2-7|.
CASSQGGTTYEQYF
TGTGCCAGCAGTCAAGGGGGGACAACCTACGAGCAGTACTTC
>.|TRBV9|TRBJ2-7|TRBD2
CASSPRREGYEQYF
TGTGCCAGCAGCCCTCGGAGGGAGGGGTACGAGCAGTACTTC